This T cell receptor beta chain was recovered during a study of human T cells and chemical hapten exposure. TCRdb recomputed calls from the RACE reads with MiXCR, one row per CDR3 protein. Here the sample spans around 380,000 distinct CDR3 sequences, over 5% being singletons. This clonotype was seen a handful of times. Sample time point: pre-sensitization, week 0. Treatment noted: therapeutic diphenylcyclopropenone sensitization with weekly scalp DPC. This CDR3 region has 13 residues. Trimming removed 2 bases from V and 7 bases from J, with 11 bases in between. Germline CDR1 and CDR2: SGHAT and FQNNGV.

This sequence was found in a woman aged 18-30 years with alopecia areata. Some clones in this sample may be carry-over from other donors' samples. This chain connects TRBV11-2 to TRBJ1-1; a weak D match, TRBD1 (5 bases). The sequenced sample was whole blood, obtained in connection with sensitization to the hapten diphenylcyclopropenone (DPC). The CDR3 DNA sequence: TGTGCCAGCAGCTTACAGTGGGGGGTTGAAGCTTTCTTT. It encodes CASSLQWGVEAFF.